This T cell receptor beta chain was found in a study of blood T cell repertoires in COVID-19. Study information: Samples taken during acute and convalescent COVID-19 were collected in the United States, Italy and Spain. PBMCs, B-cell-depleted T cells, or T cells provided the cDNA or gDNA that made up the material.

The CDR3 is made up of 14 amino acids. The ends were cut back, 4 bases at V and 14 bases at J, with 19 bases in the middle. Germline V gene data show CDR1 as SGHNT and CDR2 as YYREEE (reference sequence). The table came from immunoSEQ multiplex PCR; TCRdb's copy has only in-frame clones and leaves some out. This table holds fewer than 200,000 clones, about 80% found once. Sequenced input: peripheral blood. The sequence was collected from a man aged 70 or older with active or convalescent COVID-19. The chain is built from TRBV5-4 and TRBJ1-6; D is undetermined. This CDR3 reads CASSPSLTASTLHF. The CDR3 DNA sequence: TGTGCCAGCAGCCCAAGCTTGACGGCTAGCACCCTCCACTTT.